This TCR beta chain was identified during a study of OX40 agonist ivuxolimab in advanced cancers. The germline V gene encodes CDR1 SGHTA and CDR2 FQGNSA. V was cut by 5 bases and J by 1 base, with 11 bases left in between. The CDR3 has 14 residues. The sample holds one count of this clone. Libraries were prepared by immunoSEQ multiplex PCR; TCRdb keeps only in-frame clonotypes and omits some of them. The table has 45,000 to 60,000 clones, approximately 80% seen once. The genes are TRBV7-2 and TRBJ1-1; D gene ambiguous. Material: CD4+ or CD8+ T cells sorted from blood, obtained in a trial of the OX40 agonist ivuxolimab. The clonotype originates from an adult with an advanced solid tumor such as melanoma, head and neck, liver or kidney cancer. The CDR3 spells CASSQQGPNTEAFF. The CDR3 coding sequence is TGTGCCAGCAGCCAACAAGGCCCGAACACTGAAGCTTTCTTT.